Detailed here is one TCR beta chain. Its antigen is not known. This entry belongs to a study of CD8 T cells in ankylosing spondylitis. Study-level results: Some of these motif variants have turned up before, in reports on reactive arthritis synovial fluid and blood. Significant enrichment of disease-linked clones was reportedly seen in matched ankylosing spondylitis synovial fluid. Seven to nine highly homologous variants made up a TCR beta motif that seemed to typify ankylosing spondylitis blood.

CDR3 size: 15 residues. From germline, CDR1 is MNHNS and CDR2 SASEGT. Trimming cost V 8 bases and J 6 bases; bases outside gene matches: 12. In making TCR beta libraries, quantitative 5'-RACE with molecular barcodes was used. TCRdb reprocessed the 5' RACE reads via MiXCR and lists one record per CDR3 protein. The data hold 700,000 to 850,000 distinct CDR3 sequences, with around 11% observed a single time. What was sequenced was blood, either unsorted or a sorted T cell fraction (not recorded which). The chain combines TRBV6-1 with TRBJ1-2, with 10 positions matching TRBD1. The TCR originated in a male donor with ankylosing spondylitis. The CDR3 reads CASGFAGTGVNGYTF. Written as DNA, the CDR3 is TGTGCCAGCGGATTCGCCGGGACAGGGGTGAATGGCTACACCTTC.